This entry lists 30 T cell receptor beta chains sequenced from one sample in a study of blood T cells in healthy people across ages. Together with a sample-barcoded 5' primer, a J-beta primer mix was included in a second PCR lasting about 7 to 12 cycles. TCRdb re-analysed the 5' RACE reads in MiXCR, keeping a single row per CDR3 protein. Found here are roughly 1 million distinct CDR3 sequences, about 23% of them singletons; the top ten hold approximately 0.75%. The sample also formed part of further work on T cells of mothers and their children.

Sequencing was performed on blood. These receptors came from a girl aged 2 to 9 in good health.

This chain joins TRBV6-5 and TRBJ2-7; D possibly corresponds to TRBD2 (5 bases). Germline V gives CDR1 MNHEY, CDR2 SVGAGI. The CDR3 sequence is 15 residues long. The ends were cut back, 1 base at V and 2 bases at J, with 12 bases in the middle. For the CDR3, the DNA is TGTGCCAGCAGTTACTGTGAGGGCGTGACCTACGAGCAGTACTTC. As protein: CASSYCEGVTYEQYF.

This clonotype occurred a few times. The rearrangement uses TRBV4-1 and TRBJ2-7, with D unclear. Germline CDR1 and CDR2: MGHRA and YSYEKL. Trimming pared 4 bases from V and 3 bases from J, leaving 13 bases between. The CDR3 runs to 14 residues. In DNA form, the CDR3 reads TGCGCCAGCAGCCTTGGACCTTCATTCTACGAGCAGTACTTC. Amino acids: CASSLGPSFYEQYF.

This clonotype has a handful of counts. The V and J genes are TRBV5-1 and TRBJ2-4; D gene uncertain. The germline gives CDR1 SGHRS, CDR2 YFSETQ. V lost 0 bases to trimming and J lost 0 bases, with 16 bases between them. The CDR3 extends over 18 amino acids. Here the CDR3 DNA reads TGCGCCAGCAGCTTGGGAGTTGGAGAGCTCCTAGCCAAAAACATTCAGTACTTC. Translation: CASSLGVGELLAKNIQYF.

This clonotype occurred a few times. The chain employs TRBV29-1 and TRBJ2-1; D is possibly TRBD1 or TRBD2 (5 bases each). V lost 6 bases and J lost 6, with 12 bases in between. This CDR3 region has 12 residues. The germline V gene has CDR1 SQVTM and CDR2 ANQGSEA. The CDR3 loop reads CSVRSGSNEQFF. The DNA of the CDR3 is TGCAGCGTGAGATCAGGGAGCAATGAGCAGTTCTTC.

The rearrangement links TRBV29-1 to TRBJ2-7; TRBD1 might be the D (6 bases). Germline loops: CDR1 SQVTM, CDR2 ANQGSEA. V was trimmed by 8 bases and J by 0 bases, leaving 11 bases between them. This CDR3 has 12 residues. CDR3 bases: TGCAGCATCCGGGACAACTCCTACGAGCAGTACTTC. This codes for CSIRDNSYEQYF.

This chain joins TRBV29-1 and TRBJ1-3; tentative D call: TRBD1 (5 bases). The CDR3 runs 15 residues. The V and J ends lost 6 bases and 1 base respectively, with 16 bases between them. Germline V gene lookup returns CDR1 SQVTM and CDR2 ANQGSEA. The DNA of the CDR3 is TGCAGCGTCGGATATGGGGGATCGTCTGGAAACACCATATATTTT. It specifies CSVGYGGSSGNTIYF.

The CDR3 nucleotides read TGTGCCAGCAGCCCACCTTGGAGCCATGCAACTAATGAAAAACTGTTTTTT. This sequence encodes CASSPPWSHATNEKLFF. V usage is TRBV3-1 and J usage is TRBJ1-4; no clear D. The CDR3 extends over 17 amino acids. Germline CDR1 LGHDT, CDR2 YNNKEL (reference sequence). V gave up 4 bases and J gave up 0 bases, with 15 bases separating them. Drawing the rest from reference TRBV3-1 and TRBJ1-4, the complete variable domain is DTAVSQTPKYLVTQMGNDKSIKCEQNLGHDTMYWYKQDSKKFLKIMFSYNNKELIINETVPNRFSPKSPDKAHLNLHINSLELGDSAVYFCASSPPWSHATNEKLFFGSGTQLSVL.

The table lists this clonotype with a few counts. The rearrangement joins TRBV29-1 to TRBJ2-3; 11 nucleotides agree with TRBD2. The germline CDR1 and CDR2 sequences are SQVTM and ANQGSEA. J lost 3 bases, V lost 3 bases, and 2 bases had no gene match. This CDR3 region has 14 residues. CDR3 residues: CSVDRTSGTDTQYF. CDR3 coding DNA: TGCAGCGTTGATAGGACTAGCGGGACAGATACGCAGTATTTT.

The rearrangement links TRBV5-1 to TRBJ1-5; possible D gene TRBD1, 6 bases. The CDR3 runs to 15 residues. V gave up 0 bases and J gave up 2 bases, with 9 bases separating them. CDR1 is SGHRS, CDR2 YFSETQ, per germline. This CDR3 is CASSLEGGRNQPQHF. The CDR3 DNA is TGCGCCAGCAGCTTGGAGGGGGGACGCAATCAGCCCCAGCATTTT.

This clonotype showed up just a few times. This chain uses TRBV5-1 with TRBJ1-1; tentatively, D is TRBD1 (5 bases). The V gene lost 4 bases and the J gene lost 7 bases, with 8 bases spanning the gap. This CDR3 contains 11 residues. Germline lookup yields CDR1 SGHRS and CDR2 YFSETQ. The DNA for the CDR3 is TGCGCCAGCAGCACAGGACATGAAGCTTTCTTT. Translated: CASSTGHEAFF.

The chain is built from TRBV6-5 and TRBJ2-1; possibly TRBD1 or TRBD2 for D (5 bases each). CDR3 length: 14 amino acids. Trimming removed 5 bases from V and 10 bases from J, with 18 bases in between. Germline values: CDR1 MNHEY, CDR2 SVGAGI. Here the CDR3 reads CASSQRFRDPEQFF. CDR3 in DNA: TGTGCCAGCAGTCAAAGATTCCGGGACCCCGAGCAGTTCTTC.

The chain links TRBV4-3 to TRBJ1-6; D is uncertain. The CDR3 consists of 13 residues. Germline CDR1 and CDR2: LGHNA and YSLEER. V shed 1 base and J shed 8 bases, with 6 bases lying between them. This CDR3 is CASSQASDSPLHF. CDR3 coding DNA: TGCGCCAGCAGCCAAGCGTCAGATTCACCCCTCCACTTT.

The CDR3 sequence: CSAGREGGTQYF. CDR3 DNA sequence: TGCAGTGCTGGCAGGGAGGGAGGTACGCAGTATTTT. The chain links TRBV20-1 to TRBJ2-3, with 7 bases fitting TRBD2. V shed 5 bases, J shed 8 bases, and the junction held 7 bases outside the gene matches. Germline V gene sequence: CDR1 DFQATT, CDR2 SNEGSKA (reference sequence). The CDR3 covers 12 residues.

The gene calls are TRBV19 and TRBJ1-5, with D perhaps matching TRBD1 (5 bases). Per germline, CDR1 LNHDA and CDR2 SQIVND (reference sequence). Trimming cost V 3 bases and J 5 bases, with 11 bases left between them. CDR3 length: 14 amino acids. In DNA, the CDR3 is TGTGCCAGTAGTATCCTAGGGGTCGATCAGCCCCAGCATTTT. Amino acid sequence: CASSILGVDQPQHF.

This rearrangement joins TRBV4-3 to TRBJ1-2; D is unclear. This CDR3 spans 13 amino acids. The germline gives CDR1 LGHNA, CDR2 YSLEER. The ends were cut back, 4 bases at V and 0 bases at J, with 6 bases in the middle. The CDR3 region is CASSPSSNYGYTF. In nucleotides, the CDR3 is TGCGCCAGCAGCCCGTCGTCTAACTATGGCTACACCTTC.

The table lists this clonotype with many counts. The CDR3: CASSITGNYNEQFF. In DNA form, the CDR3 reads TGTGCCAGTAGTATTACGGGTAACTACAATGAGCAGTTCTTC. V is TRBV19 and J is TRBJ2-1; D ambiguous. The CDR3 consists of 14 residues. Germline assignment: CDR1 LNHDA and CDR2 SQIVND (reference sequence). Trimming removed 3 bases from V and 3 bases from J, with 9 bases in between.

This clonotype was counted a few times. V usage is TRBV27 and J usage is TRBJ2-5; 8 bases fit TRBD1. The CDR3 extends over 14 amino acids. Per the germline V gene, CDR1 is MNHEY and CDR2 is SMNVEV (reference sequence). The junction had 13 bases not matched to a gene; V was cut back by 5 bases and J by 11 bases. The CDR3 DNA sequence: TGTGCCAGCAGTATAGGGACAGGCGTCTTAGGGCAGTACTTC. It translates to CASSIGTGVLGQYF.

This clonotype appeared a few times. The chain links TRBV28 to TRBJ2-7; D might be TRBD1 (6 bases). CDR3 length equals 15 residues. CDR1 is MDHEN, CDR2 SYDVKM, per germline. Trimming cost V 6 bases and J 3 bases, with 18 bases left between them. In DNA, the CDR3 is TGTGCCAGCAGCCTGTTTCAACAGGGTATCTACGAGCAGTACTTC. Residues: CASSLFQQGIYEQYF.

The rearrangement joins TRBV20-1 to TRBJ2-3, with D tentatively TRBD1 or TRBD2 (6 bases each). This CDR3 has 12 residues. Deletions cut 7 bases from V and 5 bases from J, with 13 bases between. CDR1 and CDR2 (germline): DFQATT, SNEGSKA (reference sequence). CDR3 region: CSVRGPLDTQYF. In DNA form, the CDR3 reads TGCAGTGTCCGGGGGCCCCTAGATACGCAGTATTTT.

The sample holds a few counts of this clonotype. The chain carries TRBV18 and TRBJ1-5, with D maybe TRBD1 (5 bases). V was clipped by 3 bases and J by 5 bases, with 14 bases between them. The germline V gene encodes CDR1 KGHSH and CDR2 LQKENI. The CDR3 spans 15 residues. CDR3 sequence reads: CASSPGGVSYQPQHF. CDR3 bases: TGTGCCAGCTCACCGGGAGGGGTTTCCTATCAGCCCCAGCATTTT.

This clonotype has a handful of counts. This chain joins TRBV20-1 and TRBJ2-5; D is perhaps TRBD1 (5 bases). Trimming cost V 3 bases and J 7 bases, with 15 bases left between them. The CDR3 is 13 amino acids. CDR1 is DFQATT, CDR2 SNEGSKA, per germline (reference sequence). CDR3 in amino acids: CSASDSPPGTQYF. CDR3 DNA: TGCAGTGCTAGCGACAGCCCCCCGGGGACCCAGTACTTC.

J is TRBJ2-3 and V is TRBV20-1; weak D call: TRBD2 (5 bases). The CDR3 loop spans 19 amino acids. Germline loops: CDR1 DFQATT, CDR2 SNEGSKA (reference sequence). Trimming took 3 bases from V and 5 from J, leaving 30 bases between them. CDR3 bases: TGCAGTGCTAGTGCATCTTGGAGAGGAGGACGGTTGGGGATAGATACGCAGTATTTT. Amino acid sequence: CSASASWRGGRLGIDTQYF.

The table lists this clonotype with a few counts. The rearrangement uses TRBV18 and TRBJ2-5; the D is unclear. This CDR3 is built from 11 residues. V was shortened by 0 bases and J by 5 bases, with 1 base between the two germline ends. From germline, CDR1 is KGHSH and CDR2 LQKENI. CDR3 coding DNA: TGTGCCAGCTCACCACCGGAGACCCAGTACTTC. It is translated as CASSPPETQYF.

The chain combines TRBV7-2 with TRBJ2-3; 8 bases fit TRBD1. This CDR3 has 17 amino acids. CDR1 SGHTA and CDR2 FQGNSA come from the germline V gene. With V trimmed by 5 bases and J by 2 bases, 12 bases remained unmatched. The DNA of the CDR3 is TGTGCCAGCAGCCGCAGGCCGGGACAGGCTCCCACAGATACGCAGTATTTT. It codes for CASSRRPGQAPTDTQYF.

This clonotype was observed many times. The CDR3 DNA is TGTGCCAGCAGTTCAGGAGTGGGAGAGACCCAGTACTTC. Translated, it gives CASSSGVGETQYF. This chain connects TRBV27 to TRBJ2-5; D gene ambiguous. The CDR3 sequence is 13 residues long. The V gene lost 4 bases and the J gene lost 4 bases, with 10 bases spanning the gap. Germline assignment: CDR1 MNHEY and CDR2 SMNVEV (reference sequence).

This clonotype was recorded a few times. CDR3 bases: TGTGCCAGCAGCCATATCTCTAGCGAGTCGGATACGCAGTATTTT. This gives the protein CASSHISSESDTQYF. The chain joins TRBV3-1 to TRBJ2-3, with D perhaps matching TRBD2 (6 bases). Trimming stripped 3 bases from V and 6 bases from J, with 16 bases between. Germline V gives CDR1 LGHDT, CDR2 YNNKEL (reference sequence). This CDR3 is built from 15 residues.

V and J are TRBV7-2 and TRBJ2-1, with D perhaps TRBD1 (6 bases). The CDR3 totals 15 residues. Germline V CDR1 and CDR2: SGHTA, FQGNSA. Trimming shortened V by 5 bases and J by 5 bases, and 16 bases separated the two germline ends. The CDR3 DNA reads TGTGCCAGCAGCGTCAACAGGGACCCTAACAATGAGCAGTTCTTC. This codes for CASSVNRDPNNEQFF.

In its sample, this clonotype was seen once. The genes are TRBV7-9 and TRBJ2-5; 9 bases line up with TRBD2. The CDR3 has 17 amino acids. Germline trimming cut 3 bases from V and 1 base from J; bases unmatched to any gene: 9. The germline V gene has CDR1 SEHNR and CDR2 FQNEAQ (reference sequence). The CDR3 region has the DNA TGTGCCAGCAGCTTTCTTTCTCCAGCGGGGGGCCAAGAGACCCAGTACTTC. It specifies CASSFLSPAGGQETQYF. Variable domain in full (rest from reference TRBV7-9 and TRBJ2-5): DTGVSQNPRHKITKRGQNVTFRCDPISEHNRLYWYRQTLGQGPEFLTYFQNEAQLEKSRLLSDRFSAERPKGSFSTLEIQRTEQGDSAMYLCASSFLSPAGGQETQYFGPGTRLLVL.

This chain links TRBV27 with TRBJ2-7; 9 bases are shared with TRBD1. V gave up 4 bases and J gave up 5 bases; unmatched junction bases: 9. Germline V gives CDR1 MNHEY, CDR2 SMNVEV (reference sequence). The CDR3 totals 15 residues. The CDR3 region is CASSSPGQGTHEQYF. CDR3 DNA: TGTGCCAGCAGTTCACCGGGACAGGGTACCCACGAGCAGTACTTC.

The V call is TRBV25-1, the J call TRBJ1-5; D is unclear. The V gene lost 4 bases and the J gene lost 1 base, with 8 bases spanning the gap. The CDR3 spans 14 residues. Looked up from germline, CDR1 is MGHDK and CDR2 is SYGVNS. CDR3 amino acids: CASSGGRSNQPQHF. In DNA, the CDR3 is TGTGCCAGCAGTGGTGGACGCAGCAATCAGCCCCAGCATTTT.